This T cell receptor beta chain appears in the sequencing data of a study of cytomegalovirus exposure and HLA in healthy donors. TCRdb keeps only in-frame clones here, not all; method: immunoSEQ multiplex PCR. The sample carries fewer than 350,000 clones, around nine tenths recorded once. CDR3 length equals 13 residues. V lost 6 bases and J 3 bases, leaving 14 bases between the germline ends. Germline-derived CDR1 and CDR2 are SQVTM and ANQGSEA. The chain couples TRBV29-1 to TRBJ2-5; TRBD1 is a possible D gene (6 bases). This clonotype originated in a woman between 18 and 29 years old in good health and CMV-seronegative. The sample consisted of PBMCs. The CDR3 protein is CSVAGTLKETQYF. The CDR3 DNA reads TGCAGCGTCGCCGGGACACTAAAAGAGACCCAGTACTTC. Using reference TRBV29-1 and TRBJ2-5 for the parts outside the CDR3, the full variable domain is SAVISQKPSRDICQRGTSLTIQCQVDSQVTMMFWYRQQPGQSLTLIATANQGSEATYESGFVIDKFPISRPNLTFSTLTVSNMSPEDSSIYLCSVAGTLKETQYFGPGTRLLVL.